This passage covers 13 T cell receptor beta chains from one sample sequenced in a study of blood T cell repertoires in COVID-19 (dated by TCRdb to about 2020). The method was the immunoSEQ multiplex PCR assay. TCRdb obtained this table from immuneACCESS and retained in-frame rearrangements with V and J assigned. These tables miss some clones; where compared with another copy, unresolved V genes account for less than half of the shortfall, and the remainder is unexplained. The sample table contains 150,000 or so clones; only one count was recorded for approximately 81% of them. Of the sample, about 5.7% is held by the ten largest clones. The sequencing input was PBMCs or T cells enriched from blood (not recorded which). These receptors all come from a woman between 35 and 50 years old with acute COVID-19.

The rearrangement links TRBV2 to TRBJ1-1; 10 nucleotides align to TRBD1. Germline-derived CDR1 and CDR2 are SNHLY and FYNNEI. The length of the CDR3 is 15 residues. J lost 3 bases, V lost 2 bases, and 3 bases had no gene match. CDR3 in amino acids: CASSESGQGDTEAFF. DNA for the CDR3: TGTGCCAGCAGTGAATCTGGACAGGGGGACACTGAAGCTTTCTTT.

J is TRBJ2-5 and V is TRBV30, with TRBD1 matching 7 bases. The length of the CDR3 is 14 residues. Germline V gives CDR1 GTSNPN, CDR2 SVGIG (reference sequence). J gave up 5 bases and V 2 bases, and 8 bases lay outside the gene matches. Here the CDR3 reads CAWSPDRVPETQYF. CDR3 DNA: TGTGCCTGGAGTCCCGACAGGGTCCCGGAGACCCAGTACTTC.

The rearrangement uses TRBV6-5 and TRBJ1-4; 8 bases match TRBD1. There are 15 residues in the CDR3. Trimming took 10 bases from V and 2 from J; bases not matched to a gene: 9. The germline gives CDR1 MNHEY, CDR2 SVGAGI. DNA for the CDR3: TGTGCCACCACCCCCAGGGGGCACACTAATGAAAAACTGTTTTTT. Translation: CATTPRGHTNEKLFF.

The chain recombines TRBV30 with TRBJ1-5, with D tentatively TRBD1 (6 bases). Germline CDR1 reads GTSNPN; CDR2 reads SVGIG (reference sequence). Trimming removed 0 bases at V and 6 bases at J, with 12 bases between. CDR3 size: 14 residues. This chain's CDR3 is CAWSVPGASQPQHF. As DNA, the CDR3 is TGTGCCTGGAGTGTTCCAGGGGCTAGTCAGCCCCAGCATTTT.

To note about this clone: This sample also contains other DNA sequences that code for the same CDR3. The chain couples TRBV7-9 to TRBJ1-1; D might be TRBD1 (5 bases). V was clipped by 1 base and J by 3 bases, with 9 bases between them. Per germline, CDR1 SEHNR and CDR2 FQNEAQ (reference sequence). The CDR3 consists of 14 residues. The CDR3 reads CASSLGQGDTEAFF. CDR3 bases: TGTGCCAGCAGCTTAGGGCAGGGCGACACTGAAGCTTTCTTT.

This clone came up once. CDR3 in DNA: TGTGCCAGCAGCTTAGCCCGACTAGCGGGGAGCACAGATACGCAGTATTTT. This sequence encodes CASSLARLAGSTDTQYF. The rearrangement uses TRBV7-2 and TRBJ2-3; TRBD2 agrees at 11 bases. The CDR3 covers 17 residues. Losses at the gene ends were 0 bases for V and 0 bases for J; bases not matched to a gene: 2. Germline CDR1 reads SGHTA; CDR2 reads FQGNSA.

In DNA form, the CDR3 reads TGTGCCAGCAAACGGACAGAAGATACCGGGGAGCTGTTTTTT. Protein: CASKRTEDTGELFF. The chain couples TRBV2 to TRBJ2-2; weak D call: TRBD1 (6 bases). CDR1 and CDR2 from the germline V gene are SNHLY and FYNNEI. V dropped 7 bases and J dropped 5 bases, with 14 bases sitting between them. The CDR3 loop spans 14 amino acids.

The V call is TRBV10-3, the J call TRBJ2-7; possible D gene TRBD2, 6 bases. V was cut by 3 bases and J by 4 bases, with 16 bases left in between. CDR1 is ENHRY, CDR2 SYGVKD, per germline. The CDR3 runs to 15 residues. CDR3 in amino acids: CAISDPNFGGYEQYV. As DNA, the CDR3 is TGTGCCATCAGTGACCCGAATTTCGGGGGTTACGAGCAGTACGTC.

This CDR3 is CASSLGTGGELFF. The CDR3 coding sequence is TGTGCCAGCAGCTTAGGGACGGGCGGGGAACTGTTTTTT. V gene TRBV7-3 combines with J gene TRBJ1-4, with D tentatively TRBD1 (5 bases). Germline V gives CDR1 SGHTA, CDR2 FQGTGA. The CDR3 runs to 13 residues. V was cut by 2 bases and J by 12 bases, with 13 bases left in between.

This clone appeared a single time. The chain combines TRBV19 with TRBJ2-5, with 8 bases fitting TRBD1. With V trimmed by 4 bases and J by 5 bases, 3 bases remained unmatched. The CDR3 runs to 13 residues. In germline, CDR1 is LNHDA, CDR2 SQIVND (reference sequence). The CDR3 DNA reads TGTGCCAGTAGTAGACAGGGGCTCGAGACCCAGTACTTC. It is translated as CASSRQGLETQYF.

Here the CDR3 DNA reads TGTGCCACCAGCAGAGAAGTGGGAGCCGCGGAGACCCAGTACTTC. It yields the protein CATSREVGAAETQYF. The genes are TRBV15 and TRBJ2-5, with a tentative D call TRBD2 (5 bases). Trimming shortened V by 0 bases and J by 5 bases, and 13 bases separated the two germline ends. The CDR3 totals 15 residues. Germline lookup yields CDR1 LNHNV and CDR2 YYDKDF (reference sequence).

The chain is built from TRBV9 and TRBJ2-5, with 13 bases matching TRBD2. The CDR3 spans 16 residues. Germline CDR1 and CDR2: SGDLS and YYNGEE. Trimming at V came to 5 bases and at J to 4 bases, leaving 8 bases not matched to a gene. The chain's CDR3 is CASSSGLAGAGETQYF. The CDR3 DNA reads as TGTGCCAGCAGTTCTGGACTAGCGGGAGCTGGAGAGACCCAGTACTTC.

This clone turned up a few times. The rearrangement uses TRBV29-1 and TRBJ1-2; 7 nucleotides align to TRBD1. Trimming cost V 6 bases and J 0 bases; bases outside gene matches: 7. This CDR3 is 14 amino acids long. CDR1 and CDR2 from the germline V gene are SQVTM and ANQGSEA. Here the CDR3 reads CSVKAQGTNYGYTF. In nucleotides, the CDR3 is TGCAGCGTGAAGGCACAGGGGACTAACTATGGCTACACCTTC.